The present TCR beta chain was sequenced within a study of shared clonotypes between healthy human individuals. General study points: Non-shared clonotypes showed lower generation probabilities than clonotypes common to all four donors.

Germline CDR1 SGHAT, CDR2 FQNNGV. There are 19 residues in the CDR3. Deletions cut 2 bases from V and 0 bases from J, with 23 bases between. Naive CD8 isolation took CD45RO-negative cells positively selected for CCR7 and excluded terminally differentiated effector memory CD45RA+ cells. Donors, healthy HIV-negative adults, lacked recent acute infections or vaccinations. Concerning this clone: Its antigen is unidentified.

Repertoires were generated with immunoSEQ multiplex PCR, while TCRdb's copy carries only in-frame clones and drops some. The sample records 2 million to 2.5 million clones, 85% to 95% being singletons. The sample consisted of naive CD8+ T cells from PBMCs. The sequence derives from a man in his late teens or twenties in good health. Some clones in this sample may be carry-over from other donors' samples. This chain connects TRBV11-2 to TRBJ2-7; D assignment may be TRBD1 or TRBD2 (5 bases each). The CDR3 sequence: CASSLQSSPPGRISYEQYF. CDR3 DNA sequence: TGTGCCAGCAGCTTACAATCATCCCCACCGGGACGGATCTCCTACGAGCAGTACTTC. Complete variable domain (other parts from reference TRBV11-2 and TRBJ2-7): EAGVAQSPRYKIIEKRQSVAFWCNPISGHATLYWYQQILGQGPKLLIQFQNNGVVDDSQLPKDRFSAERLKGVDSTLKIQPAKLEDSAVYLCASSLQSSPPGRISYEQYFGPGTRLTVT.